The source of this TCR beta chain is a study of neurological immune-mediated disorders. The germline V gene has CDR1 MNHEY and CDR2 SVGAGI. The CDR3 has 15 amino acids. V lost 10 bases, J lost 6 bases, and 17 bases stayed unmatched. This clonotype was picked up many times. TCRdb reprocessed the 5' RACE reads via MiXCR and lists one record per CDR3 protein. The data contain 95,000 or so distinct CDR3 sequences, 3.5% of them seen just once; the ten biggest clones take up 5% to 6.5%. The specimen sequenced was PBMCs. The TCR comes from a woman aged 18-35 years with multiple sclerosis. The rearrangement joins TRBV6-5 to TRBJ2-7, with 8 nucleotides matching TRBD1. CDR3 nucleotides: TGTGCCACCCAAAGTGGTTCGACAGGGGTGTTCGAGCAGTACTTC. It encodes CATQSGSTGVFEQYF.